A single sample is the source of the 25 T cell receptor beta chains below, sequenced in a study of glioma-infiltrating T cells after dendritic cell vaccination. Sequencing was performed with immunoSEQ multiplex PCR; in TCRdb, only in-frame clones are kept and a portion is missing. This table has 95,000 or so clones, approximately 81% appearing once. Sample: blood, taken before dendritic cell vaccination. These receptors all stem from a human donor with glioblastoma.

The chain has TRBV10-3 and TRBJ1-1, with D unresolved. CDR3 length equals 15 residues. Germline V gene sequence: CDR1 ENHRY, CDR2 SYGVKD. Trimming cost V 2 bases and J 8 bases, with 18 bases left between them. This CDR3 is CAISEAKFPSGEAFF. The CDR3 DNA sequence: TGTGCCATCAGTGAGGCGAAGTTTCCAAGCGGGGAAGCTTTCTTT.

The J gene is TRBJ1-5, the V gene TRBV28; D is unclear. CDR3 length equals 17 residues. V was cut by 3 bases and J by 0 bases, with 15 bases left in between. Germline CDR1 MDHEN, CDR2 SYDVKM. The CDR3 DNA sequence: TGTGCCAGCAGTTTGATCGGGATTAATTATAGCAATCAGCCCCAGCATTTT. This gives the protein CASSLIGINYSNQPQHF.

This clone occurred once. This rearrangement joins TRBV29-1 to TRBJ2-5, with 7 bases identical to TRBD1. The CDR3 covers 12 residues. The V segment lost 5 bases and the J segment 9 bases; nucleotides outside the gene matches: 9. Germline lookup yields CDR1 SQVTM and CDR2 ANQGSEA. This chain's CDR3 is CSVLGQEEAQYF. In nucleotides, the CDR3 is TGCAGCGTTCTCGGACAGGAGGAGGCCCAGTACTTC.

As regards this clone: Different DNA sequences within this sample yield the same CDR3. J is TRBJ1-1 and V is TRBV5-1; 8 bases map to TRBD1. The CDR3 contains 14 residues. Losses at the gene ends were 3 bases for V and 1 base for J; bases not matched to a gene: 2. Germline CDR1 SGHRS, CDR2 YFSETQ. This CDR3 is CASSSQGGNTEAFF. CDR3 coding DNA: TGCGCCAGCAGCTCACAGGGGGGGAACACTGAAGCTTTCTTT.

This clone has only one observation. The gene calls are TRBV7-9 and TRBJ1-2; maybe TRBD1 (5 bases). This CDR3 is 15 amino acids long. V lost 1 base and J lost 4, with 13 bases in between. From germline, CDR1 is SEHNR and CDR2 FQNEAQ (reference sequence). CDR3 residues: CASSLEVTEIYGYTF. The DNA of the CDR3 is TGTGCCAGCAGCTTAGAGGTGACAGAGATCTATGGCTACACCTTC.

The genes are TRBV5-1 and TRBJ1-1; D is possibly TRBD1 (6 bases). This CDR3 spans 16 amino acids. V was clipped by 2 bases and J by 0 bases, with 14 bases between them. Germline lookup yields CDR1 SGHRS and CDR2 YFSETQ. CDR3 region: CASSLTPGAMNTEAFF. The CDR3 bases are TGCGCCAGCAGCTTAACCCCAGGGGCCATGAACACTGAAGCTTTCTTT.

The chain recombines TRBV6-5 with TRBJ2-5; a possible D gene is TRBD2 (5 bases). V lost 7 bases to trimming and J lost 10 bases, with 22 bases between them. The germline V gene encodes CDR1 MNHEY and CDR2 SVGAGI. The CDR3 consists of 14 residues. For the CDR3, the DNA is TGTGCCAGCAAAGGTCTGGCCGCTGGTCGGGACCAGTACTTC. Its translation is CASKGLAAGRDQYF.

This rearrangement joins TRBV5-8 to TRBJ1-2; no clear D gene. Looked up from germline, CDR1 is SGHTS and CDR2 is YDEGEE. CDR3 length: 14 amino acids. V lost 0 bases and J 1 base, leaving 7 bases between the germline ends. The CDR3 coding sequence is TGTGCCAGCAGCTTGGTCCCCCTTAACTATGGCTACACCTTC. Translation gives CASSLVPLNYGYTF.

The CDR3 here is CASSLGDRGGGGYTF. The CDR3 DNA is TGTGCCAGCAGCTTAGGGGACAGGGGAGGAGGTGGCTACACCTTC. V usage is TRBV7-2 and J usage is TRBJ1-2; TRBD1 agrees at 10 bases. V trimming: 1 base; J trimming: 7 bases; junction bases outside the gene matches: 6. Germline V gives CDR1 SGHTA, CDR2 FQGNSA. CDR3 length: 15 amino acids.

The gene calls are TRBV2 and TRBJ2-3; 8 positions agree with TRBD1. Germline values: CDR1 SNHLY, CDR2 FYNNEI. This CDR3 contains 16 residues. The junction had 11 bases not matched to a gene; V was cut back by 6 bases and J by 3 bases. The CDR3: CASRLRQGRVTDTQYF. CDR3 DNA sequence: TGTGCCAGCAGATTAAGACAGGGGCGGGTTACAGATACGCAGTATTTT.

The chain carries TRBV7-3 and TRBJ2-2; 13 bases fit TRBD2. The CDR3 extends over 16 amino acids. Germline V CDR1 and CDR2: SGHTA, FQGTGA. The ends lost 6 bases at V and 5 bases at J; junction bases unmatched: 6. The CDR3: CASSKRLAGGTGELFF. CDR3 nucleotide sequence: TGTGCCAGCAGTAAGAGACTAGCGGGAGGAACCGGGGAGCTGTTTTTT.

The chain uses TRBV9 and TRBJ1-1; perhaps TRBD1 as D (6 bases). Trimming took off 1 base at V and 6 bases at J, with 13 bases between the two ends. This CDR3 comprises 14 residues. The germline V gene has CDR1 SGDLS and CDR2 YYNGEE. CDR3 sequence: CASSVTGTKAEAFF. The DNA of the CDR3 is TGTGCCAGCAGCGTAACAGGGACCAAGGCTGAAGCTTTCTTT. The entire variable domain, with the rest obtained from reference TRBV9 and TRBJ1-1, is as follows: DSGVTQTPKHLITATGQRVTLRCSPRSGDLSVYWYQQSLDQGLQFLIQYYNGEERAKGNILERFSAQQFPDLHSELNLSSLELGDSALYFCASSVTGTKAEAFFGQGTRLTVV.

For the CDR3, the DNA is TGTGCCGCATCTCACAGCTATGGCTACACCTTC. Translated, it gives CAASHSYGYTF. The chain employs TRBV19 and TRBJ1-2; D is unresolved. CDR1 is LNHDA and CDR2 is SQIVND in the germline V gene (reference sequence). The CDR3 is made up of 11 amino acids. Trimming stripped 11 bases from V and 4 bases from J, with 11 bases between.

The chain combines TRBV6-1 with TRBJ1-5; D not resolved. Germline lookup yields CDR1 MNHNS and CDR2 SASEGT. The CDR3 extends over 13 amino acids. Trimming left V 6 bases short and J 3 bases short, with 9 bases between. The CDR3 is CASSEAPNQPQHF. The CDR3 region has the DNA TGTGCCAGCAGCGAGGCCCCCAATCAGCCCCAGCATTTT.

The chain employs TRBV5-6 and TRBJ1-5; D gene ambiguous. The CDR3 covers 15 residues. The germline V gene has CDR1 SGHDT and CDR2 YYEEEE. Trimming pared 2 bases from V and 4 bases from J, leaving 13 bases between. This CDR3 reads CASSFKQTFNQPQHF. The CDR3 region has the DNA TGTGCCAGCAGCTTCAAACAGACGTTTAATCAGCCCCAGCATTTT.

The CDR3 DNA reads as TGCGCCAGCAGCCAACTGACAGGGGCTAGCAATCAGCCCCAGCATTTT. Its translation: CASSQLTGASNQPQHF. The chain joins TRBV4-1 to TRBJ1-5; 8 nucleotides agree with TRBD1. CDR1 and CDR2 from the germline V gene are MGHRA and YSYEKL. Trimming cost V 2 bases and J 0 bases; bases outside gene matches: 3. There are 16 residues in the CDR3.

V usage is TRBV27 and J usage is TRBJ1-2, with D hard to call. The CDR3 has 14 residues. V was clipped by 4 bases and J by 1 base, with 10 bases between them. CDR1 MNHEY and CDR2 SMNVEV come from the germline V gene (reference sequence). CDR3 amino acids: CASSSRSLNYGYTF. CDR3 coding DNA: TGTGCCAGCAGTTCCCGGTCTCTTAACTATGGCTACACCTTC.

CDR3 loop: CASSPRTGGLQPQHF. The CDR3, as DNA: TGTGCCAGCAGCCCCCGGACAGGGGGCTTGCAGCCCCAGCATTTT. J is TRBJ1-5 and V is TRBV28, with 11 bases matching TRBD1. V dropped 6 bases and J dropped 7; count of bases not matched to a gene: 8. The length of the CDR3 is 15 residues. Germline V gene sequence: CDR1 MDHEN, CDR2 SYDVKM.

This clone appeared a few times. The genes are TRBV10-3 and TRBJ1-1; a weak D match, TRBD1 (6 bases). Germline assignment: CDR1 ENHRY and CDR2 SYGVKD. The germline V and J ends were trimmed by 4 bases and 1 base, with 10 bases remaining between them. The CDR3 is 14 residues long. This CDR3 reads CAISVGRGNTEAFF. The CDR3 DNA sequence: TGTGCCATCAGTGTGGGCAGGGGGAACACTGAAGCTTTCTTT.

The CDR3 reads CASSDLASSGNTIYF. The DNA of the CDR3 is TGTGCCAGCAGTGATTTGGCATCCTCTGGAAACACCATATATTTT. The V and J genes are TRBV6-1 and TRBJ1-3; no definite D call. Germline V gene sequence: CDR1 MNHNS, CDR2 SASEGT. This CDR3 contains 15 residues. Trimming left V 3 bases short and J 0 bases short, with 9 bases between.

This clone came up once. The J gene is TRBJ2-7, the V gene TRBV30, with 10 bases identical to TRBD2. Germline CDR1 reads GTSNPN; CDR2 reads SVGIG (reference sequence). V was clipped by 5 bases and J by 2 bases; unmatched bases: 9. CDR3 length: 15 residues. CDR3 protein: CAWSPGTSVAYEQYF. The CDR3 region has the DNA TGTGCCTGGTCCCCCGGGACTAGCGTGGCCTACGAGCAGTACTTC.

The gene calls are TRBV5-1 and TRBJ2-7; 12 positions match TRBD1. Germline V lookup: CDR1 SGHRS, CDR2 YFSETQ. The length of the CDR3 is 15 residues. V shed 3 bases and J 6 bases; nucleotides not matched to a gene: 7. The CDR3 here is CASSWEGQGASEQYF. In nucleotides, the CDR3 is TGCGCCAGCAGCTGGGAGGGACAGGGGGCCAGCGAGCAGTACTTC.

This clone was picked up a small number of times. The chain links TRBV7-2 to TRBJ2-5, with 8 bases aligning to TRBD1. The end of the DNA fits TRBJ2-7 better, so the J call may be wrong. Germline assignment: CDR1 SGHTA and CDR2 FQGNSA. The CDR3 is 15 amino acids. The CDR3 region has the DNA TGTGCCAGCAGCCCTGGGACAGGATTCGCCTACGAGCAGTACTTC. This gives the protein CASSPGTGFAYEQYF.

This chain joins TRBV5-6 and TRBJ1-1; perhaps TRBD1 as D (5 bases). The germline gives CDR1 SGHDT, CDR2 YYEEEE. The V and J ends lost 1 base and 6 bases respectively, with 13 bases between them. This CDR3 is built from 14 residues. CDR3 sequence (DNA): TGTGCCAGCAGCTTGCGGGGACTGGTCTCTGAAGCTTTCTTT. The encoded protein is CASSLRGLVSEAFF.

The genes are TRBV19 and TRBJ1-2; D may be TRBD1 (5 bases). The CDR3 spans 15 residues. The V gene's germline CDR1 is LNHDA and CDR2 SQIVND (reference sequence). The V end was cut by 5 bases, the J end by 2 bases, with 15 bases between. In DNA form, the CDR3 reads TGTGCCAGTAGTGAGGACATGGGTTTCAACTATGGCTACACCTTC. It is translated as CASSEDMGFNYGYTF.